Sequencing of this T cell receptor (beta chain) was carried out in a study of blood T cells in healthy people across ages. V shed 1 base, J shed 5 bases, and the junction held 8 bases outside the gene matches. CDR3 size: 15 residues. Germline CDR1 DFQATT, CDR2 SNEGSKA (reference sequence). Alongside a J-beta primer mix, a sample-barcoded 5' primer served in a second PCR lasting roughly 6 to 11 cycles. MiXCR was run by TCRdb on the 5' RACE reads, yielding one entry per CDR3 protein. The sample consists of 1.5 million to 2 million distinct CDR3 sequences, approximately 30% of them appearing once. This clonotype was seen only a few times.

This rearrangement joins TRBV20-1 to TRBJ2-5, with TRBD2 identical over 9 bases. The receptor comes from a woman in her thirties in good health. The sample taken for sequencing was blood. The CDR3: CSARASAGGRETQYF. CDR3 nucleotide sequence: TGCAGTGCTAGAGCCTCGGCGGGGGGGCGGGAGACCCAGTACTTC.